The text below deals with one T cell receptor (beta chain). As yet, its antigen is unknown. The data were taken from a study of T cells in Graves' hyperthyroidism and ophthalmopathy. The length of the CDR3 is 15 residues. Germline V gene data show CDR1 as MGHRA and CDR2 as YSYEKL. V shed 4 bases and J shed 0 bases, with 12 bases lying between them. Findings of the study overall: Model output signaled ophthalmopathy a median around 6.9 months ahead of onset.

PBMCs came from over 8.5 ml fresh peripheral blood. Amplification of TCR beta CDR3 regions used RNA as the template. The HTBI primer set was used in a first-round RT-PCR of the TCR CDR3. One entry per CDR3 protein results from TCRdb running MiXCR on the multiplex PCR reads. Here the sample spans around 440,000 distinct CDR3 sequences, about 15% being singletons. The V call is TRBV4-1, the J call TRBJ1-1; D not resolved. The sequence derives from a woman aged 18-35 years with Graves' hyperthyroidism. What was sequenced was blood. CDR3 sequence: CASSPDPRLNTEAFF. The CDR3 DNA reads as TGCGCCAGCAGCCCGGACCCACGACTGAACACTGAAGCTTTCTTT.